The sequence of this T cell receptor beta chain was determined in a study of blood T cell repertoires in COVID-19. For the study at large: Samples came from the United States, Italy and Spain, spanning acute and convalescent COVID-19. From T cells, B-cell-depleted T cells, or PBMCs came the material, which was cDNA or gDNA.

In the original analysis: Amplified reference gene primers provided the basis for estimating nucleated cell counts. Method: immunoSEQ multiplex PCR; TCRdb's copy keeps in-frame clones and lacks some. V and J calls and clone size are those listed in that table; D and trimming were worked out from the DNA. This sample has roughly 210,000 clones, with 88% found just once. In this sample, this clone turned up once. Sequenced material: peripheral blood. The TCR was taken from a man in his 70s with acute or convalescent COVID-19.

The CDR3 DNA is TGTGCCAGCTCCCCAGGGGGCGTCAACTATGGCTACACCTTC. Protein: CASSPGGVNYGYTF. The gene calls are TRBV18 and TRBJ1-2; the match to TRBD1 covers 8 bases. The CDR3 sequence is 14 residues long. Germline V gene data show CDR1 as KGHSH and CDR2 as LQKENI. V lost 6 bases, J lost 2 bases, and 5 bases stayed unmatched.